This T cell receptor beta chain was obtained from a study of T cell responses to AZD1222 COVID-19 vaccine. V shed 3 bases and J shed 6 bases, with 19 bases lying between them. Germline CDR1 and CDR2: SEHNR and FQNEAQ (reference sequence). There are 16 residues in the CDR3. TCRdb's copy holds only in-frame clones and misses some; the assay was immunoSEQ multiplex PCR. The sample has approximately 140,000 clones, roughly nine tenths seen once. The input for sequencing was peripheral blood, taken 28 days after the second AZD1222 dose. The rearrangement uses TRBV7-9 and TRBJ2-3, with D perhaps assigned TRBD1 or TRBD2 (6 bases each). The source is an adult who received the AZD1222 COVID-19 vaccine. CDR3 residues: CASSLEGRGHWDTQYF. The CDR3 DNA is TGTGCCAGCAGCTTGGAGGGCAGGGGTCATTGGGATACGCAGTATTTT. Drawing the rest from reference TRBV7-9 and TRBJ2-3, the complete variable domain is DTGVSQNPRHKITKRGQNVTFRCDPISEHNRLYWYRQTLGQGPEFLTYFQNEAQLEKSRLLSDRFSAERPKGSFSTLEIQRTEQGDSAMYLCASSLEGRGHWDTQYFGPGTRLTVL.